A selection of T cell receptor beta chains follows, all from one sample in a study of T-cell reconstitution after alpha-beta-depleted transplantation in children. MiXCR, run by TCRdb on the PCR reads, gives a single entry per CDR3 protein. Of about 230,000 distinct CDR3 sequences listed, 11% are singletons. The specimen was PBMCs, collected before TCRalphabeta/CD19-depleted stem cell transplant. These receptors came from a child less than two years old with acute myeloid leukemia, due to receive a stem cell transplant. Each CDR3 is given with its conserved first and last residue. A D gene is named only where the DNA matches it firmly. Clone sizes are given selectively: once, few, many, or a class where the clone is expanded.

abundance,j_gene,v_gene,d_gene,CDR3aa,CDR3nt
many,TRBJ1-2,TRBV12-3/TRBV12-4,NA,CASSSGSRVRNYGYTF,TGTGCCAGCAGTTCGGGGTCGCGGGTCAGAAACTATGGCTACACCTTC
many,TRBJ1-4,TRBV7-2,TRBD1,CASSWGQFLGEKLFF,TGTGCCAGCAGCTGGGGACAGTTCTTGGGCGAAAAACTGTTTTTT
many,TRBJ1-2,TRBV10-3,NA,CAISEAADSYGYTF,TGTGCCATCAGTGAGGCGGCTGACAGCTATGGCTACACCTTC
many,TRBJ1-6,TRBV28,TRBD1,CASRGQGTYNSPLHF,TGTGCCAGCCGGGGACAGGGGACCTATAATTCACCCCTCCACTTT
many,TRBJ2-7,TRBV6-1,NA,CASTSPPQGEQYF,TGTGCCAGCACCAGCCCGCCCCAGGGGGAGCAGTACTTC
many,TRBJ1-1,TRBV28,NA,CASTRVGNTEAFF,TGTGCCAGCACTCGGGTAGGTAACACTGAAGCTTTCTTT
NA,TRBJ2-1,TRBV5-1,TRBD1,CASSLETGIWNEQFF,TGCGCCAGCAGCTTGGAGACAGGGATTTGGAATGAGCAGTTCTTC
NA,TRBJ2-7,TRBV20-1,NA,CIAGGAGGRSYEQYF,TGCATTGCGGGCGGGGCTGGGGGCCGCTCCTACGAGCAGTACTTC
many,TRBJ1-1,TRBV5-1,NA,CASRPHNRQIGDTEAFF,TGCGCCAGCAGACCTCACAATCGCCAAATCGGGGACACTGAAGCTTTCTTT
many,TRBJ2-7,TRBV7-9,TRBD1,CASSPGTGQHEQYF,TGTGCCAGCAGCCCCGGGACAGGGCAACACGAGCAGTACTTC
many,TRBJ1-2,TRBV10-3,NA,CAISSGAGYTF,TGTGCCATCAGCTCAGGGGCAGGCTACACCTTC
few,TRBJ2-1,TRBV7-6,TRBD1,CASSPDRGRYTYNEQFF,TGTGCCAGCAGCCCAGACAGGGGCCGTTATACCTACAATGAGCAGTTCTTC
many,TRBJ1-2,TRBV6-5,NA,CASSYYRLRGLYGYTF,TGTGCCAGCAGTTACTATCGGCTCAGGGGCCTCTATGGCTACACCTTC
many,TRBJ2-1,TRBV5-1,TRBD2,CASSRIGEGSYNEQFF,TGCGCCAGCAGCCGCATCGGGGAGGGCTCCTACAATGAGCAGTTCTTC
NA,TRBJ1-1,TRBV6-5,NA,CASSYSEYDTEAFF,TGTGCCAGCAGTTACTCGGAGTACGACACTGAAGCTTTCTTT
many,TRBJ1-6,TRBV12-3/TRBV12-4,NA,CATGSSYNSPLHF,TGTGCCACGGGGAGCTCCTATAATTCACCCCTCCACTTT
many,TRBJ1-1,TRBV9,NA,CASSNGPGSMNTEAFF,TGTGCCAGCAGCAACGGACCGGGGAGTATGAACACTGAAGCTTTCTTT
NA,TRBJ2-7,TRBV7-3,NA,CASSVRDIFYEQYF,TGTGCCAGCAGCGTCCGGGACATCTTCTACGAGCAGTACTTC
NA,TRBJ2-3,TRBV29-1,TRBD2,CSVRTSGTDTQYF,TGCAGCGTTAGGACTAGCGGCACAGATACGCAGTATTTT
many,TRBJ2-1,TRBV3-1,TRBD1,CASSNRDRDYEQFF,TGTGCCAGCAGTAACCGGGACAGGGACTATGAGCAGTTCTTC
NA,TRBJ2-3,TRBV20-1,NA,CSAREGGHTDTQYF,TGCAGTGCTAGAGAAGGGGGGCACACAGATACGCAGTATTTT
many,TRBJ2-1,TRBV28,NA,CASSFEGLHALSSYNEQFF,TGTGCCAGCAGTTTTGAGGGTCTCCACGCCCTGAGCTCCTACAATGAGCAGTTCTTC
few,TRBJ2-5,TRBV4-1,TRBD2,CASSPSGSETQYF,TGCGCCAGCAGCCCGAGCGGGAGCGAGACCCAGTACTTC
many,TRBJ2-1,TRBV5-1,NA,CASSSFGSRDYNEQFF,TGCGCCAGCAGCTCCTTTGGGTCCAGGGACTACAATGAGCAGTTCTTC
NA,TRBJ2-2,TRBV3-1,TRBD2,CASCPQREVTGELFF,TGTGCCAGCTGCCCCCAGCGGGAGGTCACCGGGGAGCTGTTTTTT
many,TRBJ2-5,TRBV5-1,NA,CASSLGPSKYQETQYF,TGCGCCAGCAGCTTGGGGCCTTCTAAGTACCAAGAGACCCAGTACTTC
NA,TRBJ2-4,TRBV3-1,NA,CASSQVERAKNIQYF,TGTGCCAGCAGCCAAGTGGAACGCGCCAAAAACATTCAGTACTTC
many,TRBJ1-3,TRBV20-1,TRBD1,CSARDSGGGNTIYF,TGCAGTGCGAGGGATTCAGGGGGTGGAAACACCATATATTTT
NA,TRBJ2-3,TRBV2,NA,CASSPDRGTDTQYF,TGTGCCAGCAGCCCGGACCGAGGCACAGATACGCAGTATTTT
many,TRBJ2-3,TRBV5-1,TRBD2,CASSQRTSGRIIDTQYF,TGCGCCAGCAGCCAGAGGACTAGCGGGAGGATCATCGATACGCAGTATTTT
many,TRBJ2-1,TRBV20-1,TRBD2,CSAMRGGHNEQFF,TGCAGTGCTATGCGGGGGGGCCACAATGAGCAGTTCTTC
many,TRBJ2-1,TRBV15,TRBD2,CATSSPSGAYNEQFF,TGTGCCACCAGCAGTCCTAGCGGAGCCTACAATGAGCAGTTCTTC
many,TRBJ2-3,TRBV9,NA,CASSVDHTDTQYF,TGTGCCAGCAGCGTGGACCACACAGATACGCAGTATTTT